These 20 T cell receptor beta chains were all obtained from the same sample, sequenced in a study of cytotoxic CD8 clonotypes in ibrutinib-treated CLL (dated by TCRdb to about 2021). The library was generated by the immunoSEQ multiplex PCR assay. Sourced from immuneACCESS, this table was stored by TCRdb with only in-frame sequences that have V and J called. A share of the clones is absent; for the studies checked, an unresolved V gene accounts for under half, and the remainder has no known explanation. Counted in this sample were 110,000 to 150,000 clones; 60% to 85% of them appeared once. About 5% of the sample is in the top ten clones. The time point label corresponds to: approximately 25 months on ibrutinib. Sequencing used PBMCs, obtained after 24 months of ibrutinib treatment. The source of these receptors is a human donor with chronic lymphocytic leukemia.

J is TRBJ2-7 and V is TRBV18; D remains unclear. Germline CDR1 is KGHSH and CDR2 is LQKENI. Trimming cost V 0 bases and J 7 bases, with 13 bases left between them. This CDR3 has 14 amino acids. CDR3: CASSPPMARREQYF. DNA of the CDR3: TGTGCCAGCTCACCACCGATGGCCCGTCGTGAGCAGTACTTC.

This clone has a handful of counts. J is TRBJ2-2 and V is TRBV10-3; no reliable D call. The CDR3 contains 15 residues. V shed 6 bases and J shed 0 bases, with 11 bases lying between them. The germline CDR1 and CDR2 sequences are ENHRY and SYGVKD. This CDR3 reads CAIRPQQANTGELFF. For the CDR3, the DNA is TGTGCCATCAGACCACAGCAAGCGAACACCGGGGAGCTGTTTTTT.

V and J are TRBV10-3 and TRBJ1-1; TRBD1 aligns across 9 bases. J was trimmed by 1 base and V by 6 bases; bases with no gene match: 3. The CDR3 extends over 14 amino acids. The germline V gene encodes CDR1 ENHRY and CDR2 SYGVKD. The CDR3 sequence is CAISRQGENTEAFF. The CDR3 region has the DNA TGTGCCATCAGCCGACAGGGGGAGAACACTGAAGCTTTCTTT.

This clone has just a few counts. The identical CDR3 is also encoded by other nucleotide sequences in the sample. The chain recombines TRBV20-1 with TRBJ2-5, with D unresolved. Germline CDR1 DFQATT, CDR2 SNEGSKA (reference sequence). The CDR3 covers 10 residues. Trimming stripped 2 bases from V and 5 bases from J, with 3 bases between. As DNA, the CDR3 is TGCAGTGCTAGACAGGAGACCCAGTACTTC. It is translated as CSARQETQYF.

This chain uses TRBV5-1 with TRBJ2-7, with D possibly TRBD1 on 5 matching bases. Trimming left V 4 bases short and J 5 bases short, with 16 bases between. This CDR3 has 14 amino acids. The germline V gene encodes CDR1 SGHRS and CDR2 YFSETQ. CDR3 nucleotide sequence: TGCGCCAGCAGCGTAAGGGGCTCCCGGGACGAGCAGTACTTC. Amino acids: CASSVRGSRDEQYF.

The chain is built from TRBV12-5 and TRBJ2-7, with 8 bases aligning to TRBD2. After removal of 0 bases from V and 2 bases from J, the junction contained 3 bases not matched to a gene. CDR1 is LGHNT, CDR2 FRNRAP, per germline. This CDR3 contains 15 residues. The CDR3 sequence is CASGLVRGGTYEQYF. The CDR3, as DNA: TGTGCTAGTGGTTTGGTACGGGGGGGCACCTACGAGCAGTACTTC.

V usage is TRBV5-6 and J usage is TRBJ1-6, with a possible D match to TRBD1 (6 bases). The CDR3 is 15 amino acids. Deletions cut 1 base from V and 13 bases from J, with 18 bases between. Germline V gene data show CDR1 as SGHDT and CDR2 as YYEEEE. CDR3: CASSLLGRRDKPLHF. CDR3 coding DNA: TGTGCCAGCAGCTTGCTTGGCCGCCGGGACAAGCCCCTCCACTTT. The whole variable domain, filled in from reference TRBV5-6 and TRBJ1-6, reads DAGVTQSPTHLIKTRGQQVTLRCSPKSGHDTVSWYQQALGQGPQFIFQYYEEEERQRGNFPDRFSGHQFPNYSSELNVNALLLGDSALYLCASSLLGRRDKPLHFGNGTRLTVT.

This sequence joins TRBV28 and TRBJ1-2; weak D call: TRBD1 (6 bases). V lost 5 bases to trimming and J lost 0 bases, with 28 bases between them. The germline gives CDR1 MDHEN, CDR2 SYDVKM. The CDR3 loop spans 20 amino acids. The CDR3 nucleotides are TGTGCCAGCAGTCCGATATATCCCGGGGGCGGGGAGAGACCTAACTATGGCTACACCTTC. This encodes CASSPIYPGGGERPNYGYTF.

V gene TRBV9 combines with J gene TRBJ2-3; D not resolved. V was trimmed by 4 bases and J by 2 bases, leaving 5 bases between them. CDR3 size: 12 residues. Germline loops: CDR1 SGDLS, CDR2 YYNGEE. CDR3 in DNA: TGTGCCAGCAGCCCGGACACAGATACGCAGTATTTT. Residues: CASSPDTDTQYF.

J is TRBJ1-1 and V is TRBV18, with TRBD1 identical over 10 bases. The V gene end was trimmed by 0 bases and the J gene end by 5 bases; junction bases not matched to a gene: 6. This CDR3 is 16 amino acids long. Germline-derived CDR1 and CDR2 are KGHSH and LQKENI. In DNA, the CDR3 is TGTGCCAGCTCACCACCCAACCGGGACAGGGGAACTGAAGCTTTCTTT. Its protein is CASSPPNRDRGTEAFF.

The chain joins TRBV28 to TRBJ1-5; no firm D call. The ends were cut back, 4 bases at V and 7 bases at J, with 8 bases in the middle. Germline CDR1 reads MDHEN; CDR2 reads SYDVKM. This CDR3 has 12 amino acids. CDR3 sequence reads: CASSYPPQPQHF. CDR3 bases: TGTGCCAGCAGTTATCCCCCCCAGCCCCAGCATTTT.

In DNA form, the CDR3 reads TGTGCCAGCAGTTACTCGACAGGACCCAATCAGCCCCAGCATTTT. This translates into CASSYSTGPNQPQHF. The V gene is TRBV6-5, the J gene TRBJ1-5; D may be TRBD1 (6 bases). The germline V gene has CDR1 MNHEY and CDR2 SVGAGI. The V gene lost 0 bases and the J gene lost 3 bases, with 9 bases spanning the gap. The CDR3 is 15 residues long.

The chain has TRBV11-1 and TRBJ2-3; D uncertain. This CDR3 is 13 amino acids long. V lost 5 bases to trimming and J lost 8 bases, with 14 bases between them. Germline loops: CDR1 SGHAT, CDR2 FQDESV (reference sequence). The CDR3 spells CASSPPGPGTQYF. The CDR3 bases are TGTGCCAGCAGCCCCCCGGGTCCGGGTACGCAGTATTTT.

This clone has a handful of counts. The CDR3 loop is CAWIRASYNSPLHF. The DNA of the CDR3 is TGTGCCTGGATTAGAGCCTCCTATAATTCACCCCTCCACTTT. The V call is TRBV30, the J call TRBJ1-6; no firm D call. Trimming cost V 4 bases and J 0 bases, with 7 bases left between them. CDR3 length: 14 amino acids. Germline lookup yields CDR1 GTSNPN and CDR2 SVGIG (reference sequence).

The CDR3 DNA sequence: TGTGCCAGCAGCTTAGATACCCGAAACGAGAGGTACTTC. It is translated as CASSLDTRNERYF. The chain is built from TRBV11-2 and TRBJ2-7, with D hard to call. Deletions cut 0 bases from V and 12 bases from J, with 15 bases between. The CDR3 extends over 13 amino acids. Germline lookup yields CDR1 SGHAT and CDR2 FQNNGV.

J is TRBJ2-4 and V is TRBV19, with unresolved D. From germline, CDR1 is LNHDA and CDR2 SQIVND (reference sequence). The V end lost 5 bases, the J end lost 9 bases, and 14 bases lay between the germline ends. This CDR3 has 13 amino acids. CDR3 protein: CASSALSPGIQYF. CDR3 DNA sequence: TGTGCCAGTAGTGCCCTTTCCCCGGGCATTCAGTACTTC.

The rearrangement links TRBV7-2 to TRBJ2-2, with D possibly TRBD2 on 6 matching bases. Germline CDR1 SGHTA, CDR2 FQGNSA. The ends were cut back, 7 bases at V and 4 bases at J, with 16 bases in the middle. The CDR3 contains 15 residues. CDR3 coding DNA: TGTGCCAGCACCCGCGGAGGGCGGGGCACCGGGGAGCTGTTTTTT. Amino acids: CASTRGGRGTGELFF.

As regards this clone: This sample includes further DNA sequences coding for the same CDR3. The rearrangement uses TRBV7-3 and TRBJ1-1, with a tentative D call TRBD1 (5 bases). The CDR3 extends over 13 amino acids. Germline CDR1 is SGHTA and CDR2 is FQGTGA. The ends were cut back, 5 bases at V and 0 bases at J, with 7 bases in the middle. CDR3 region: CASSRGMNTEAFF. The CDR3 region has the DNA TGTGCCAGCAGCCGGGGGATGAACACTGAAGCTTTCTTT. Filled out from reference TRBV7-3 and TRBJ1-1, the complete variable domain reads GAGVSQTPSNKVTEKGKYVELRCDPISGHTALYWYRQSLGQGPEFLIYFQGTGAADDSGLPNDRFFAVRPEGSVSTLKIQRTERGDSAVYLCASSRGMNTEAFFGQGTRLTVV.

The chain employs TRBV19 and TRBJ1-5; TRBD1 matches 7 bases. The CDR3 consists of 15 residues. The V gene's germline CDR1 is LNHDA and CDR2 SQIVND (reference sequence). J gave up 7 bases and V 4 bases, and 10 bases lay outside the gene matches. The CDR3 region is CASSTQAGGGQPQHF. The CDR3 DNA reads TGTGCCAGTAGTACCCAGGCAGGGGGGGGGCAGCCCCAGCATTTT.

Many counts were recorded for this clone. The rearrangement links TRBV6-5 to TRBJ1-5; D unresolved. The CDR3 extends over 13 amino acids. CDR1 is MNHEY, CDR2 SVGAGI, per germline. Trimming removed 4 bases from V and 3 bases from J, with 7 bases in between. CDR3 loop: CASSSLYNQPQHF. Here the CDR3 DNA reads TGTGCCAGCAGTTCCTTGTACAATCAGCCCCAGCATTTT.